This TCR beta chain was profiled in a study of T cells in Graves' hyperthyroidism and ophthalmopathy. Germline V gene sequence: CDR1 GTSNPN, CDR2 SVGIG (reference sequence). The CDR3 has 13 residues. Trimming removed 3 bases from V and 3 bases from J, with 10 bases in between. Investigators excluded patients with uncontrolled infection, other autoimmune disease, pregnancy or lactation. Diagnoses rested on clinical symptoms, serum thyroxine and TRAb, thyroid ultrasound and orbital computed tomography. Study observations and caveats: Expanded thyroid clonotypes (above 0.001) were mostly also found in blood.

In this sample, this clonotype turned up many times. Its antigen is unknown. Amplified TCR beta CDR3 regions came from RNA transcripts. When the TCR CDR3 underwent first-round RT-PCR, the HTBI primer set was used. TCRdb re-derived calls from the multiplex PCR reads in MiXCR, one entry per CDR3 protein. Altogether hundreds of thousands of distinct CDR3 sequences are present, over 11% being singletons, with the ten largest covering roughly 6.2%. This TCR was sampled from a woman in her twenties or thirties with Graves' hyperthyroidism that later progressed to Graves' ophthalmopathy. Specimen: blood. The rearrangement links TRBV30 to TRBJ2-3, with D possibly being TRBD2 (5 bases). The CDR3 loop reads CAWRGRGTDTQYF. Written as DNA, the CDR3 is TGTGCCTGGAGGGGGAGAGGAACAGATACGCAGTATTTT.